The table lists the clone carrying this T cell receptor (beta chain) with a few counts. A much larger clone lies one base from this, so it may be a read error. TCRbeta libraries were built with three rounds of nested PCR, modified from ARM-PCR. Each CDR3 protein gets one entry after TCRdb re-called the multiplex PCR reads with MiXCR. The data contain around 40,000 distinct CDR3 sequences, roughly 60% of them singletons. The data belong to a study of tumor and adjacent non-tumor tissue in lung cancer. RNA was extracted from bulk tissue without any cell sorting. Distant lung tissue was collected more than 3 cm away from the tumor edge. This CDR3 contains 13 residues. The germline gives CDR1 MNHNS, CDR2 SASEGT.

The V gene is TRBV6-1, the J gene TRBJ1-1; D gene ambiguous. What was sequenced was distant non-tumor lung tissue. This TCR derives from a man between 45 and 60 years old with non-small cell lung cancer. The CDR3: CAGSSRLNAEAFF. CDR3 nucleotide sequence: TGTGCCGGTTCTTCCCGGCTGAACGCTGAAGCTTTCTTT.